This TCR beta chain was captured by sequencing in a study of shared T cell receptors in the human thymus. This clone was counted a single time. Libraries were prepared by immunoSEQ multiplex PCR; TCRdb keeps only in-frame clonotypes and omits some of them. This sample has approximately 490,000 clones, with 78% found just once. V was pared by 5 bases and J by 1 base, with 15 bases between. The V gene's germline CDR1 is LNHDA and CDR2 SQIVND (reference sequence). This CDR3 comprises 16 residues. This sample also belongs to another study, concerning human thymus T cells. That work contributes: Gene usage (both V and J) appeared biased in thymic and blood repertoires. There were highly overlapping thymic repertoires among unrelated individuals, as related research reported.

Sequencing input: thymocytes. This receptor was taken from a boy under two years old with a congenital heart defect. The V gene is TRBV19, the J gene TRBJ1-5; weak D call: TRBD1 (6 bases). The chain's CDR3 is CASSVTQGTSNQPQHF. CDR3 coding DNA: TGTGCCAGTAGTGTCACACAGGGAACAAGCAATCAGCCCCAGCATTTT.